This T cell receptor beta chain was identified during a study of lung T cells in sarcoidosis with Löfgren's syndrome. Study as a whole: Bronchoalveolar lavage fluid in sarcoidosis accumulates CD4+ T cells. Study-level results: Löfgren's syndrome patients reportedly showed greatest TRAV12-1 and TRBV2 expansion versus controls. Shared TRAV12-1 and TRBV2 CDR3 motifs were reported across several patients. Recognition of an unidentified sarcoidosis antigen was only suggested.

Concerning this clonotype itself: Antigen: not known.

Germline V lookup: CDR1 SGHTA, CDR2 FQGNSA. The CDR3 loop spans 15 amino acids. Trimming left V 5 bases short and J 3 bases short, with 15 bases between. TCRdb reanalysed the reads using MiXCR and keeps one entry per CDR3 protein. Of roughly 63,000 distinct CDR3 sequences in the sample, 21% were seen once. The sequencing input was CD4+ T cells from PBMCs. The V and J genes are TRBV7-2 and TRBJ2-3, with D possibly TRBD1 on 6 matching bases. The clonotype was recovered from a human donor with sarcoidosis (Löfgren's syndrome or another form), or a control subject (not recorded which). In nucleotides, the CDR3 is TGTGCCAGCAGCGTGGACAGTACCACAACAGATACGCAGTATTTT. It is translated as CASSVDSTTTDTQYF.